Below, 27 T cell receptor beta chains from the same sample are listed, as sequenced in a study of identical twins (dated by TCRdb to between 2015 and 2016). The library was produced with 5' RACE. Sequencing was performed on an Illumina HiSeq 2000. TCRdb cleaned the public reads at Q25 with fastp, built clones with MiXCR and kept in-frame beta chains. Every distinct CDR3 protein forms one entry, paired with its most common genes and DNA. A total of some 730,000 distinct CDR3 sequences appear in this sample, 15% to 20% of them only once. The ten top clones hold around 14% of the sample. The sample was also linked to a second study, of T cells expressing NK-cell markers.

Sequencing was done on a sample of PBMCs. The origin of the receptors is a woman aged 18-35 years in good health.

The V and J genes are TRBV18 and TRBJ2-7, with 9 bases that match TRBD2. The ends lost 0 bases at V and 6 bases at J; junction bases unmatched: 3. The CDR3 has 14 residues. The germline gives CDR1 KGHSH, CDR2 LQKENI. CDR3 in amino acids: CASSPPAGGAEQYF. CDR3 nucleotides: TGTGCCAGCTCACCACCTGCGGGAGGGGCCGAGCAGTACTTC.

The genes are TRBV6-6 and TRBJ2-5; no reliable D call. Trimming left V 8 bases short and J 4 bases short, with 11 bases between. In germline, CDR1 is MNHNY, CDR2 SVGAGI (reference sequence). The CDR3 length is 12 residues. The CDR3 region has the DNA TGTGCCAGCTGGGTTTTGGGAGAGACCCAGTACTTC. The encoded protein is CASWVLGETQYF.

This chain links TRBV5-1 with TRBJ1-2, with D possibly being TRBD1 (6 bases). The V end was cut by 4 bases, the J end by 4 bases, with 20 bases between. This CDR3 has 16 amino acids. Germline loops: CDR1 SGHRS, CDR2 YFSETQ. The CDR3 protein is CASSPGHRNTFYGYTF. As DNA, the CDR3 is TGCGCCAGCAGCCCGGGACACCGCAATACCTTCTATGGCTACACCTTC.

This clonotype was observed a few times. The rearrangement joins TRBV20-1 to TRBJ2-5, with 8 bases aligning to TRBD1. Trimming at V came to 0 bases and at J to 4 bases, leaving 7 bases not matched to a gene. CDR1 is DFQATT and CDR2 is SNEGSKA in the germline V gene (reference sequence). The CDR3 extends over 15 amino acids. The CDR3: CSARDHQGAGETQYF. As DNA, the CDR3 is TGCAGTGCTAGAGATCATCAGGGGGCTGGAGAGACCCAGTACTTC.

This clonotype was seen at least ten times. V usage is TRBV20-1 and J usage is TRBJ2-5; 7 bases match TRBD2. CDR3 length: 15 residues. CDR1 and CDR2 (germline): DFQATT, SNEGSKA (reference sequence). Trimming at V came to 4 bases and at J to 2 bases, leaving 10 bases not matched to a gene. CDR3 region: CSAMGILAAQETQYF. In DNA form, the CDR3 reads TGCAGTGCTATGGGCATCCTAGCGGCACAAGAGACCCAGTACTTC.

The chain uses TRBV6-1 and TRBJ2-6; D possibly corresponds to TRBD2 (6 bases). This CDR3 is 15 amino acids long. Trimming stripped 6 bases from V and 2 bases from J, with 11 bases between. Germline CDR1 reads MNHNS; CDR2 reads SASEGT. The CDR3 region has the DNA TGTGCCAGCAGCCGAGGGAGGACTGGGGCCAACGTCCTGACTTTC. Translating it yields CASSRGRTGANVLTF.

This chain connects TRBV12-3 or TRBV12-4 to TRBJ1-5; the D is unclear. This CDR3 spans 14 amino acids. V gave up 2 bases and J gave up 3 bases, with 8 bases separating them. The CDR3 nucleotides read TGTGCCAGCAGTTTATACATCGTCAATCAGCCCCAGCATTTT. Encoded protein: CASSLYIVNQPQHF.

The rearrangement uses TRBV5-6 and TRBJ2-1; no reliable D call. V was cut by 2 bases and J by 5 bases, with 17 bases left in between. The germline V gene has CDR1 SGHDT and CDR2 YYEEEE. The CDR3 has 16 amino acids. The CDR3 spells CASSFPGLFSDNEQFF. For the CDR3, the DNA is TGTGCCAGCAGCTTTCCGGGCCTCTTCTCGGACAATGAGCAGTTCTTC. The whole variable domain, remainder taken from reference TRBV5-6 and TRBJ2-1, is DAGVTQSPTHLIKTRGQQVTLRCSPKSGHDTVSWYQQALGQGPQFIFQYYEEEERQRGNFPDRFSGHQFPNYSSELNVNALLLGDSALYLCASSFPGLFSDNEQFFGPGTRLTVL.

This chain uses TRBV20-1 with TRBJ2-7, with TRBD2 matching over 10 bases. The length of the CDR3 is 16 residues. J lost 4 bases, V lost 0 bases, and 9 bases had no gene match. Per the germline V gene, CDR1 is DFQATT and CDR2 is SNEGSKA (reference sequence). The CDR3, as DNA: TGCAGTGCTAGAGAAGGAGGTAGCGGGAGGTTGTACGAGCAGTACTTC. Amino acids: CSAREGGSGRLYEQYF.

J is TRBJ2-7 and V is TRBV15; 7 bases are a match to TRBD1. V gave up 5 bases and J gave up 1 base; unmatched junction bases: 11. Germline CDR1 reads LNHNV; CDR2 reads YYDKDF (reference sequence). This CDR3 is 16 amino acids long. The CDR3 sequence is CATSYPQGVISYEQYF. Here the CDR3 DNA reads TGTGCCACCAGCTACCCCCAGGGGGTTATTTCCTACGAGCAGTACTTC.

The rearrangement links TRBV7-9 to TRBJ2-5, with a possible D match to TRBD2 (6 bases). Germline CDR1 and CDR2: SEHNR and FQNEAQ (reference sequence). This CDR3 is built from 14 residues. V lost 5 bases to trimming and J lost 5 bases, with 15 bases between them. DNA of the CDR3: TGTGCCAGCAGCACCACCGCCGGGACTGAGACCCAGTACTTC. It yields the protein CASSTTAGTETQYF.

The chain carries TRBV7-7 and TRBJ2-7; D is undetermined. Trimming removed 0 bases at V and 7 bases at J, with 13 bases between. The CDR3 spans 14 residues. Germline values: CDR1 SSHAT, CDR2 FNYEAQ (reference sequence). The CDR3 nucleotides are TGTGCCAGCAGCTTAGCACCCCAGAGTGAAGAGCAGTACTTC. Protein: CASSLAPQSEEQYF.

This clonotype was seen a few times. This chain links TRBV5-1 with TRBJ2-1; unclear D gene. Trimming shortened V by 3 bases and J by 10 bases, and 11 bases separated the two germline ends. The CDR3 extends over 12 amino acids. The V gene's germline CDR1 is SGHRS and CDR2 YFSETQ. Here the CDR3 reads CASSYPGEEQFF. Here the CDR3 DNA reads TGCGCCAGCAGCTACCCTGGCGAGGAGCAGTTCTTC.

Only a few counts were recorded for this clonotype. The J gene is TRBJ2-1, the V gene TRBV4-1; 10 bases align to TRBD2. The J segment lost 9 bases and the V segment lost 6 bases, leaving 5 bases of the junction unmatched. The CDR3 covers 13 residues. CDR1 is MGHRA, CDR2 YSYEKL, per germline. The CDR3 DNA follows: TGCGCCAGCAGAACTAGCGGGACGGGTGAGCAGTTCTTC. Translation gives CASRTSGTGEQFF.

The genes are TRBV4-3 and TRBJ2-3, with no clear D. Germline V gene lookup returns CDR1 LGHNA and CDR2 YSLEER. There are 16 residues in the CDR3. Trimming cost V 3 bases and J 2 bases, with 15 bases left between them. CDR3 in amino acids: CASSQAAFRLTDTQYF. The CDR3 DNA reads as TGCGCCAGCAGCCAGGCAGCCTTTCGTCTCACAGATACGCAGTATTTT.

The rearrangement links TRBV10-1 to TRBJ2-2; D call uncertain. Germline V lookup: CDR1 WNHNN, CDR2 SYGVQD (reference sequence). This CDR3 has 14 residues. Trimming pared 8 bases from V and 2 bases from J, leaving 12 bases between. In DNA form, the CDR3 reads TGCGCCAGCTTAGCTACAGTAAACACCGGGGAGCTGTTTTTT. It codes for CASLATVNTGELFF.

The chain couples TRBV6-5 to TRBJ2-5, with TRBD2 as a possible D gene (6 bases). This CDR3 comprises 15 residues. The germline V gene has CDR1 MNHEY and CDR2 SVGAGI. Trimming removed 4 bases from V and 2 bases from J, with 14 bases in between. The chain's CDR3 is CASSFGLTTQETQYF. The CDR3 DNA sequence: TGTGCCAGCAGTTTTGGACTAACCACGCAAGAGACCCAGTACTTC.

The chain joins TRBV6-1 to TRBJ2-7; 7 positions agree with TRBD1. The CDR3 is made up of 16 amino acids. CDR1 MNHNS and CDR2 SASEGT come from the germline V gene. J gave up 2 bases and V 6 bases, and 13 bases lay outside the gene matches. This CDR3 reads CASSSADRVITYEQYF. The CDR3 DNA reads as TGTGCCAGCAGCTCAGCTGACAGGGTTATAACCTACGAGCAGTACTTC.

The V and J genes are TRBV6-1 and TRBJ1-1; D perhaps matches TRBD1 (5 bases). Germline V lookup: CDR1 MNHNS, CDR2 SASEGT. The CDR3 loop spans 15 amino acids. The V end lost 4 bases, the J end lost 1 base, and 13 bases lay between the germline ends. CDR3 loop: CASSVPGRENTEAFF. In DNA form, the CDR3 reads TGTGCCAGCAGTGTGCCGGGACGGGAGAACACTGAAGCTTTCTTT.

This clonotype was seen more than once but under ten times. The chain joins TRBV10-3 to TRBJ1-5; D unresolved. Trimming left V 11 bases short and J 8 bases short, with 22 bases between. Germline V gene lookup returns CDR1 ENHRY and CDR2 SYGVKD. This CDR3 is 14 amino acids long. The CDR3 reads CASHGQLKDEPQHF. The CDR3 nucleotides are TGTGCCTCCCACGGGCAGCTTAAGGACGAGCCCCAGCATTTT.

The chain employs TRBV5-1 and TRBJ1-4; no firm D call. Per germline, CDR1 SGHRS and CDR2 YFSETQ. This CDR3 spans 14 amino acids. Deletions cut 0 bases from V and 8 bases from J, with 11 bases between. Here the CDR3 reads CASSLVFGGEKLFF. Here the CDR3 DNA reads TGCGCCAGCAGCTTGGTTTTCGGCGGGGAAAAACTGTTTTTT.

The table lists this clonotype with a few counts. The chain has TRBV5-1 and TRBJ2-1, with D possibly being TRBD2 (6 bases). Trimming removed 4 bases at V and 7 bases at J, with 12 bases between. The CDR3 consists of 13 residues. CDR1 and CDR2 from the germline V gene are SGHRS and YFSETQ. CDR3 protein: CASSVGTRNEQFF. For the CDR3, the DNA is TGCGCCAGCAGCGTCGGGACTCGGAATGAGCAGTTCTTC.

The genes are TRBV20-1 and TRBJ1-6; D gene ambiguous. Germline CDR1 is DFQATT and CDR2 is SNEGSKA (reference sequence). CDR3 length equals 14 residues. V was trimmed by 5 bases and J by 2 bases, leaving 10 bases between them. The CDR3 sequence is CSAATGPYNSPLHF. In nucleotides, the CDR3 is TGCAGTGCTGCCACCGGGCCCTATAATTCACCCCTCCACTTT.

The chain is built from TRBV20-1 and TRBJ2-2; D is perhaps TRBD1 or TRBD2 (5 bases each). The germline gives CDR1 DFQATT, CDR2 SNEGSKA (reference sequence). Trimming left V 3 bases short and J 4 bases short, with 12 bases between. The CDR3 is 14 amino acids. CDR3 coding DNA: TGCAGTGCTAGGCAGGGAGCTGTCACCGGGGAGCTGTTTTTT. Encoded protein: CSARQGAVTGELFF.

This clonotype was seen a few times. This chain joins TRBV5-1 and TRBJ1-6, with D possibly being TRBD1 (5 bases). Germline V gene lookup returns CDR1 SGHRS and CDR2 YFSETQ. The CDR3 is 14 amino acids. V was trimmed by 0 bases and J by 12 bases, leaving 13 bases between them. The CDR3 reads CASSLEGRSEPLHF. For the CDR3, the DNA is TGCGCCAGCAGCTTGGAGGGGCGGTCGGAACCCCTCCACTTT.

This clonotype occurred a few times. The CDR3 nucleotides are TGCAGTGCTGCCCGGAACGAGCAGTACTTC. This gives the protein CSAARNEQYF. The gene calls are TRBV20-1 and TRBJ2-7; D remains unclear. CDR1 DFQATT and CDR2 SNEGSKA come from the germline V gene (reference sequence). V lost 5 bases, J lost 5 bases, and 7 bases lay in between. The CDR3 contains 10 residues.

The chain joins TRBV4-2 to TRBJ2-3; TRBD2 matches at 9 bases. Trimming removed 0 bases from V and 4 bases from J; junction bases left unmatched: 8. CDR1 LGHNA and CDR2 YNFKEQ come from the germline V gene. The CDR3 is made up of 17 amino acids. CDR3 bases: TGTGCCAGCAGCCAAGAGGGGAGCGCGGGGGGGGCAGATACGCAGTATTTT. Translation gives CASSQEGSAGGADTQYF.